This T cell receptor beta chain is from a study of blood T cells in healthy people across ages. Study details: With template switching, about one barcoded beta molecule was captured per two T cells. Whole-study results and caveats: Per million T cells, the diversity of TCR beta decreased roughly linearly as age advanced. Whereas aged donors had fewer naive CD4+ cells, long-lived donors had more of them and higher diversity.

This clonotype was found once. Its specificity is unknown. Combining a sample-barcoded 5' primer with a J-beta primer mix, a second PCR ran for roughly 6 to 11 cycles. A 12-random-nucleotide template-switch adaptor tagged each cDNA molecule. Using its own MiXCR run on the 5' RACE reads, TCRdb lists one record per CDR3 protein. Counted here are about 810,000 distinct CDR3 sequences, 35% to 40% occurring once; the ten biggest clones make up roughly 13%. The CDR3 consists of 15 residues. Looked up from germline, CDR1 is LGHDT and CDR2 is YNNKEL (reference sequence). Unmatched junction bases numbered 11, after V lost 5 bases and J lost 8 bases.

The specimen was blood. This clonotype was obtained from a man aged 18 to 30 in good health. The V gene is TRBV3-1, the J gene TRBJ1-1; TRBD1 aligns across 10 bases. The CDR3 reads CASSAGQGDSWEAFF. In DNA, the CDR3 is TGTGCCAGCAGCGCCGGACAGGGGGATTCTTGGGAAGCTTTCTTT.